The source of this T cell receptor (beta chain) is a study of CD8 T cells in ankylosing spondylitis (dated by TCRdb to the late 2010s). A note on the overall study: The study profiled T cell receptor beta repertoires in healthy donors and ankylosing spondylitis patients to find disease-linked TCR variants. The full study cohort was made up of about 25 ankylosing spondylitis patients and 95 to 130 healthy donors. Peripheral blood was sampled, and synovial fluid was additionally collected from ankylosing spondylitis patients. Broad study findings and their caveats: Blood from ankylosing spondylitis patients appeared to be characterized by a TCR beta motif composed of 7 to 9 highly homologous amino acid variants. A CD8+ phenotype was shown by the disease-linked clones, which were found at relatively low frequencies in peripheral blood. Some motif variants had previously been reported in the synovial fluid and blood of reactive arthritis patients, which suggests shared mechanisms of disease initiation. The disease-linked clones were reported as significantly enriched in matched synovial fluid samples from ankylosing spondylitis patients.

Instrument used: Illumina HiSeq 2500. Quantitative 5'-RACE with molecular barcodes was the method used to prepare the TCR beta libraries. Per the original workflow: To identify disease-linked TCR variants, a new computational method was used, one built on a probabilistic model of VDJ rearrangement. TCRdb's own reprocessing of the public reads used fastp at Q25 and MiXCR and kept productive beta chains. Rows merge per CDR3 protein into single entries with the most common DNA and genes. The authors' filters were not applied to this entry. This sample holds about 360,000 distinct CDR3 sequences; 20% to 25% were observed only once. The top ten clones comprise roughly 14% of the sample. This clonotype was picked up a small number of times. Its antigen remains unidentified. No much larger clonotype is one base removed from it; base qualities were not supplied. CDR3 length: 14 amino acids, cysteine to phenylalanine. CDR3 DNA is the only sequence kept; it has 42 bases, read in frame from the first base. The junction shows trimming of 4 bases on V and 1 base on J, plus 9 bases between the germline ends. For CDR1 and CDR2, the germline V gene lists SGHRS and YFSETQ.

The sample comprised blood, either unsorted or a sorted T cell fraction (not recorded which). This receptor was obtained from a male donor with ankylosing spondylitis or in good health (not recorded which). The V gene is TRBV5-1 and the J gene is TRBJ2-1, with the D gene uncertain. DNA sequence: TGCGCCAGCAGCACCTGGTCGTCCTACAATGAGCAGTTCTTC. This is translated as CASSTWSSYNEQFF.